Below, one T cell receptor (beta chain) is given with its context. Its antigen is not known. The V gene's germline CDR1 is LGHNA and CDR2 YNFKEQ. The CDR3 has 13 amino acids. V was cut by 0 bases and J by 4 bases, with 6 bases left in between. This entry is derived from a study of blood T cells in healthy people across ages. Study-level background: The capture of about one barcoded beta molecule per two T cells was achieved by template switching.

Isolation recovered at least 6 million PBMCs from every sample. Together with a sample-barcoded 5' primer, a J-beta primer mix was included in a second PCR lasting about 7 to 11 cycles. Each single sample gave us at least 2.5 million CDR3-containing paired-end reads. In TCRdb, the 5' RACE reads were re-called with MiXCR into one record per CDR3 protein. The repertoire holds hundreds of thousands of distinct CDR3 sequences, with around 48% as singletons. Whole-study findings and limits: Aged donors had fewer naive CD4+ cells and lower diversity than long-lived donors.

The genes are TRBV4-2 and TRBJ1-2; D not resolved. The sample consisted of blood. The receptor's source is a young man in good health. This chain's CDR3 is CASSQEAAYGYTF. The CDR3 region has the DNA TGTGCCAGCAGCCAAGAGGCGGCCTATGGCTACACCTTC.